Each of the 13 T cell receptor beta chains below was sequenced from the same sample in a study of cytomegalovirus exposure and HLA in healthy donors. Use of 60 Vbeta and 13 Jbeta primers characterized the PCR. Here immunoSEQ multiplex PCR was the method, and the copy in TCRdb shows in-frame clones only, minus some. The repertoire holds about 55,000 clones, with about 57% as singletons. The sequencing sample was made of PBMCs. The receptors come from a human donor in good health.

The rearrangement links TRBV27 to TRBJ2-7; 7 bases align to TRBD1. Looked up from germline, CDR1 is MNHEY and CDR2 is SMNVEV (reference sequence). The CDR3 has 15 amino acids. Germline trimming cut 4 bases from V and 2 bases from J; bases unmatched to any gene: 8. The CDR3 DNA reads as TGTGCCAGCAGTTATAAAGGGGGCGGCCCCTACGAGCAGTACTTC. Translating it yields CASSYKGGGPYEQYF.

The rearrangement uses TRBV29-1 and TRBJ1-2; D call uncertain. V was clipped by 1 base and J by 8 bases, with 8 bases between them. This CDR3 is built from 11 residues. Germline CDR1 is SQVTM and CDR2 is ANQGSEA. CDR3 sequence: CSVEGGEGYTF. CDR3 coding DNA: TGCAGCGTTGAAGGCGGGGAGGGCTACACCTTC.

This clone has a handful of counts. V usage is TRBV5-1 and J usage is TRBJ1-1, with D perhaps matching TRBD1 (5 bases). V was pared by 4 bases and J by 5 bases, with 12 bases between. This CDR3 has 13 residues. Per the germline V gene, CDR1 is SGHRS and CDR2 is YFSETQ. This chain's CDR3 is CASSGIGATEAFF. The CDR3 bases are TGCGCCAGCAGCGGAATTGGGGCGACTGAAGCTTTCTTT.

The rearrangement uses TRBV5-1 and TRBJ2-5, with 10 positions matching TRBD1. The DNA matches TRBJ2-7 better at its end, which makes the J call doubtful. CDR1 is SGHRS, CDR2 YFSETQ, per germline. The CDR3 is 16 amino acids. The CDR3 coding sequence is TGCGCCAGCAGCTTGCAGACCGGGACAGGGGTTAACGAGCAGTACTTC. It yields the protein CASSLQTGTGVNEQYF.

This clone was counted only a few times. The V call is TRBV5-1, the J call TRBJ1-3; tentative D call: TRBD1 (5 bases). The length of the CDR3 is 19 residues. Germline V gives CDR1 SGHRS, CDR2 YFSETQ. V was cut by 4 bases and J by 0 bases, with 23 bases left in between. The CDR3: CASSPREYGGFRSGNTIYF. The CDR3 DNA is TGCGCCAGCAGCCCCCGGGAGTATGGGGGTTTTCGCTCTGGAAACACCATATATTTT.

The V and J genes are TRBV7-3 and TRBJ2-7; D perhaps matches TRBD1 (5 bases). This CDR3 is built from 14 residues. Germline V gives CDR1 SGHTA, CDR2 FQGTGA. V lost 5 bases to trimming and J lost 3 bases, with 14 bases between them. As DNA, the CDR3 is TGTGCCAGCAGCCCCTCCTTAGACAGCTACGAGCAGTACTTC. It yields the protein CASSPSLDSYEQYF.

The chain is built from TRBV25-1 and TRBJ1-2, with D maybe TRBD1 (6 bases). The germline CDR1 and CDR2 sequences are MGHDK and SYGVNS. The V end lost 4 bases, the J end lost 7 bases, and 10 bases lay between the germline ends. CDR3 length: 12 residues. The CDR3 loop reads CASSGTGCGYTF. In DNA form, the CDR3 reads TGTGCCAGCAGTGGAACAGGGTGTGGCTACACCTTC.

The CDR3 loop is CASGLSLGTGYSPLHF. CDR3 in DNA: TGTGCTAGTGGTTTGTCCCTAGGGACAGGATATTCACCCCTCCACTTT. This chain uses TRBV12-5 with TRBJ1-6; 8 bases are a match to TRBD1. The CDR3 length is 16 residues. V shed 2 bases, J shed 8 bases, and the junction held 8 bases outside the gene matches. CDR1 is LGHNT and CDR2 is FRNRAP in the germline V gene.

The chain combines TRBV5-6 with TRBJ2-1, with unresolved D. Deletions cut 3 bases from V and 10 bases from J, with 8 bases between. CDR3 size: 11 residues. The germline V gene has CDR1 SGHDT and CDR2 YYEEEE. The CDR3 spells CASSSTREQFF. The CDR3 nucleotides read TGTGCCAGCAGCTCAACCAGAGAGCAGTTCTTC.

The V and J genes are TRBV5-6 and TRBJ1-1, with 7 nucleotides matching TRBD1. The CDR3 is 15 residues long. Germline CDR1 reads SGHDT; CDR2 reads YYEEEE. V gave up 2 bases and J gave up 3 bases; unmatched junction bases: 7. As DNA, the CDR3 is TGTGCCAGCAGCTTCCTACAGGGGAGTGACACTGAAGCTTTCTTT. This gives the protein CASSFLQGSDTEAFF.

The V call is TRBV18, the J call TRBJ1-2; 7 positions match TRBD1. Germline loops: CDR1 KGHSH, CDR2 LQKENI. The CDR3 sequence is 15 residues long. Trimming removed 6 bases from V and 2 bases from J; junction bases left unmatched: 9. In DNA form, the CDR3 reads TGTGCCAGCTCTAGGGGACAGCAAATCAACTATGGCTACACCTTC. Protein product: CASSRGQQINYGYTF.

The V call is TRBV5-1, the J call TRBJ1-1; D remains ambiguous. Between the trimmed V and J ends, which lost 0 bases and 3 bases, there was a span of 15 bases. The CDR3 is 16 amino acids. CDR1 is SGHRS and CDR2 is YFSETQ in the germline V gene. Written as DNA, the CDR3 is TGCGCCAGCAGCTTGGCCGAGGGAGGCAGGTACACTGAAGCTTTCTTT. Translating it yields CASSLAEGGRYTEAFF.

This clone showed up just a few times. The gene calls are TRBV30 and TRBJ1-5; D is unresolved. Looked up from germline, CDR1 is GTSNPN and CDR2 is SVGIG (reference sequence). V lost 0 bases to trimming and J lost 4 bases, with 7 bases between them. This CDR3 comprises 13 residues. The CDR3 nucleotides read TGTGCCTGGAGTGTAAGAGAGAATCAGCCCCAGCATTTT. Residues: CAWSVRENQPQHF.